This is a list of T cell receptor beta chains from one sample in a study of T-cell memory formation after mild COVID-19. TCRdb independently ran MiXCR on the 5' RACE reads; one entry per CDR3 protein. The sample records around 340,000 distinct CDR3 sequences, approximately 14% being singletons. Specimen: PBMCs or a T cell subset sorted from them (not recorded which). The receptors were sampled from a man aged 18 to 35 who had mild COVID-19 (a few samples of this study predate the infection). Cell type and time point are not known. Both conserved end residues are part of each CDR3. The D gene is left open where the match is weak. The size entry is marked missing in some rows and otherwise reads once, few, many or a size class.

d_call	v_call	j_call	clone_size	cdr3_aa	cdr3_nt
-	TRBV12-3/TRBV12-4	TRBJ2-1	-	CASSLRGAYEQFF	TGTGCCAGCAGTTTACGGGGGGCCTACGAGCAGTTCTTC
TRBD1	TRBV6-5	TRBJ1-5	-	CASSPQIQGAGQPQHF	TGTGCCAGCAGCCCCCAAATACAGGGGGCAGGTCAGCCCCAGCATTTT
TRBD1	TRBV5-1	TRBJ1-6	-	CASSPGQGVSPLHF	TGCGCCAGCAGCCCGGGACAGGGGGTTTCACCCCTCCACTTT
TRBD1	TRBV10-2	TRBJ1-2	-	CASIKRPGQVTYGYTF	TGCGCCAGCATCAAAAGACCGGGACAGGTTACCTATGGCTACACCTTC
TRBD1	TRBV29-1	TRBJ2-4	-	CSVSGTGGDPVKNIQYF	TGCAGCGTAAGCGGGACAGGGGGCGATCCAGTCAAAAACATTCAGTACTTC
TRBD2	TRBV9	TRBJ2-1	-	CASSVEPSGLDEQFF	TGTGCCAGCAGCGTAGAGCCTAGCGGTTTGGATGAGCAGTTCTTC
-	TRBV5-1	TRBJ1-1	few	CASSSGLGGLNTEAFF	TGCGCCAGCAGCTCCGGATTAGGGGGTTTGAACACTGAAGCTTTCTTT
-	TRBV7-6	TRBJ1-1	few	CASSPTAGTTEAFF	TGTGCCAGCAGCCCGACGGCGGGGACCACTGAAGCTTTCTTT
-	TRBV9	TRBJ2-5	-	CASSVVGGEETQYF	TGTGCCAGCAGCGTAGTCGGCGGTGAAGAGACCCAGTACTTC
-	TRBV7-2	TRBJ2-2	few	CASSFVGPGTTVELFF	TGTGCCAGCAGCTTTGTCGGGCCCGGGACCACCGTGGAGCTGTTTTTT
-	TRBV20-1	TRBJ1-2	-	CSARDQGHYGYTF	TGCAGTGCTAGAGATCAGGGGCACTATGGCTACACCTTC
-	TRBV27	TRBJ2-7	once	CATQARSSYEQYF	TGTGCCACCCAGGCGCGTAGCTCCTACGAGCAGTACTTC
TRBD1	TRBV15	TRBJ1-5	few	CATSWDRLRSGNQPQHF	TGTGCCACCAGCTGGGACAGGCTAAGGTCGGGGAATCAGCCCCAGCATTTT
-	TRBV6-2/TRBV6-3	TRBJ1-6	-	CASNPTTSSPLHF	TGTGCCAGCAACCCGACGACATCCTCACCCCTCCACTTT
TRBD1	TRBV24-1	TRBJ1-1	few	CATSDSGQRGEAFF	TGTGCCACCAGTGACTCGGGACAGAGGGGTGAAGCTTTCTTT
TRBD1	TRBV20-1	TRBJ1-1	few	CSAPTQDRKTEAFF	TGCAGTGCGCCCACCCAGGACAGGAAAACTGAAGCTTTCTTT
TRBD1	TRBV7-9	TRBJ1-4	few	CASSPGTGAEKLFF	TGTGCCAGCAGCCCCGGGACAGGGGCTGAAAAACTGTTTTTT
-	TRBV20-1	TRBJ1-4	-	CSAQGTNEKLFF	TGCAGTGCTCAGGGTACTAATGAAAAACTGTTTTTT
-	TRBV11-2	TRBJ2-7	few	CASRSPTGEQYF	TGTGCCAGCAGATCTCCAACGGGCGAGCAGTACTTC
TRBD1	TRBV4-3	TRBJ1-2	-	CASSQVPGTGHGYTF	TGCGCCAGCAGCCAAGTTCCCGGGACAGGCCATGGCTACACCTTC
-	TRBV2	TRBJ2-1	many	CASKLFKVEQFF	TGTGCCAGCAAGTTGTTTAAGGTGGAGCAGTTCTTC
-	TRBV7-3	TRBJ2-2	many	CASSLSAGSGTGELFF	TGTGCCAGCAGCTTATCAGCCGGGAGTGGCACCGGGGAGCTGTTTTTT
-	TRBV7-9	TRBJ2-7	few	CASSPPQTATYEQYF	TGTGCCAGCAGCCCACCACAGACGGCGACCTACGAGCAGTACTTC
-	TRBV5-4	TRBJ2-6	-	CASSLAGLGGFGGANVLTF	TGTGCCAGCAGCTTGGCCGGACTGGGGGGATTTGGTGGGGCCAACGTCCTGACTTTC
TRBD2	TRBV9	TRBJ2-3	-	CASSSAGGRDTQYF	TGTGCCAGCAGCAGCGCGGGGGGGCGCGATACGCAGTATTTT
TRBD1	TRBV6-1	TRBJ2-3	-	CASSLDRVTDTQYF	TGTGCCAGCAGTTTGGACAGGGTCACAGATACGCAGTATTTT
-	TRBV7-8	TRBJ1-6	many	CASSLDLPAGLRSPLHF	TGTGCCAGCAGCTTAGACCTCCCAGCAGGGCTCAGGTCACCCCTCCACTTT
-	TRBV6-5	TRBJ1-5	few	CASNHLDQPQHF	TGTGCCAGCAACCACCTGGATCAGCCCCAGCATTTT
-	TRBV30	TRBJ1-4	-	CACGDTPTNEKLFF	TGTGCCTGCGGGGATACGCCAACTAATGAAAAACTGTTTTTT
-	TRBV19	TRBJ2-2	-	CASSMGVGELFF	TGTGCCAGTAGTATGGGAGTCGGGGAGCTGTTTTTT
TRBD1	TRBV20-1	TRBJ1-2	many	CSATDRGYGYTF	TGCAGTGCCACGGACAGGGGCTATGGCTACACCTTC
TRBD2	TRBV5-1	TRBJ2-5	many	CASSLAARGDDRETQYF	TGCGCCAGCAGCTTGGCCGCGCGGGGGGACGACCGAGAGACCCAGTACTTC
TRBD1	TRBV15	TRBJ1-2	few	CATSRRDRGNYGYTF	TGTGCCACCAGCAGACGGGACAGGGGGAACTATGGCTACACCTTC
TRBD1	TRBV5-1	TRBJ1-1	few	CASSFGQVNTEAFF	TGCGCCAGCAGTTTTGGACAGGTTAACACTGAAGCTTTCTTT
-	TRBV30	TRBJ2-7	few	CAWSLQGGGQYF	TGTGCCTGGAGTTTACAGGGCGGTGGGCAGTACTTC
-	TRBV6-2/TRBV6-3	TRBJ1-2	-	CASSYASVATPMIDYGYTF	TGTGCCAGCAGTTACGCCTCAGTGGCTACCCCGATGATCGACTATGGCTACACCTTC
TRBD1	TRBV5-1	TRBJ2-6	many	CASSLGQGGSGANVLTF	TGCGCCAGCAGCTTGGGACAGGGTGGGTCTGGGGCCAACGTCCTGACTTTC
-	TRBV7-9	TRBJ2-3	-	CASNENQGTDTQYF	TGTGCCAGCAACGAAAACCAGGGGACAGATACGCAGTATTTT
TRBD1	TRBV5-4	TRBJ2-1	few	CASRFQQGAGEQFF	TGTGCCAGCAGATTCCAACAGGGGGCCGGGGAGCAGTTCTTC
TRBD2	TRBV4-3	TRBJ2-5	-	CASSQLTSGGRETQYF	TGCGCCAGCAGCCAGTTGACTAGCGGGGGGCGAGAGACCCAGTACTTC
TRBD2	TRBV4-3	TRBJ2-3	-	CASSQGSGGAADTQYF	TGCGCCAGCAGCCAAGGGAGCGGGGGGGCAGCAGATACGCAGTATTTT
-	TRBV4-3	TRBJ2-2	-	CASSQEETSNTGELFF	TGCGCCAGCAGCCAAGAAGAGACCTCTAACACCGGGGAGCTGTTTTTT
-	TRBV7-2	TRBJ1-5	few	CASSLTGTISNQPQHF	TGTGCCAGCAGCTTAACCGGGACGATTAGCAATCAGCCCCAGCATTTT
TRBD1	TRBV5-1	TRBJ2-6	-	CASSLRDRESGANVLTF	TGCGCCAGCAGCTTACGGGACAGGGAAAGTGGGGCCAACGTCCTGACTTTC
TRBD2	TRBV7-2	TRBJ2-3	-	CASSPGLAGGSTDTQYF	TGTGCCAGCAGCCCGGGACTAGCGGGGGGTAGCACAGATACGCAGTATTTT
TRBD2	TRBV2	TRBJ2-7	few	CASVAGGYEQYF	TGTGCCAGCGTAGCGGGGGGCTACGAGCAGTACTTC
-	TRBV2	TRBJ2-1	few	CASKGWTYNEQFF	TGTGCCAGCAAGGGGTGGACCTACAATGAGCAGTTCTTC
-	TRBV4-1	TRBJ1-4	-	CASSQTYEKLFF	TGCGCCAGCAGCCAAACGTATGAAAAACTGTTTTTT
TRBD1	TRBV4-3	TRBJ2-4	many	CASSRSMDRGNIQYF	TGCGCCAGCAGCCGGAGTATGGACAGGGGAAACATTCAGTACTTC
-	TRBV6-2/TRBV6-3	TRBJ2-7	-	CASSYSRVIGSYEQYF	TGTGCCAGCAGTTACTCGCGGGTCATCGGCTCCTACGAGCAGTACTTC
TRBD1	TRBV4-3	TRBJ1-2	few	CASSQDPDRTYGYTF	TGCGCCAGCAGCCAAGACCCGGACAGGACCTATGGCTACACCTTC
TRBD1	TRBV5-1	TRBJ2-2	-	CASSRGTGGGTGELFF	TGCGCCAGCAGCCGGGGGACAGGGGGAGGCACCGGGGAGCTGTTTTTT